The 18 T cell receptor beta chains reported below all come from one sample, sequenced in a study of T cells in Graves' hyperthyroidism and ophthalmopathy (dated by TCRdb to between 2019 and 2020). The library was prepared using multiplex PCR. Sequencing took place on an Illumina HiSeq 2000. TCR beta CDR3 regions were amplified from RNA transcripts. The first round of RT-PCR for the TCR CDR3 was performed with the HTBI primer set and the Qiagen OneStep RT-PCR kit. TCRdb's own reprocessing of the public reads used fastp at Q25 and MiXCR and kept productive beta chains. All rows with the same CDR3 protein become a single entry with the most common DNA and genes. The sample table records fewer than 550,000 distinct CDR3 sequences; more than 15% of these occur just once. The ten top clones hold over 12% of the sample. Sequenced input: blood. The receptor set was obtained from a young woman with Graves' hyperthyroidism.

This clonotype appeared many times. The junction does not match germline at one end; this may be a read error. This chain links TRBV5-1 with TRBJ2-3; D unresolved. Germline CDR1 reads SGHRS; CDR2 reads YFSETQ. The CDR3 runs 12 residues. The CDR3 loop is CASSLAEDTQYF. The CDR3 bases are TGTGCCAGCAGCTTAGCAGAAGATACGCAGTATTTT.

The chain recombines TRBV24-1 with TRBJ1-2; D gene unclear. Germline CDR1 and CDR2: KGHDR and SFDVKD. The CDR3 runs to 14 residues. Trimming left V 3 bases short and J 4 bases short, with 11 bases between. The CDR3 sequence is CATSDPPRSYGYTF. The CDR3 DNA follows: TGTGCCACCAGTGATCCCCCGCGGAGCTATGGCTACACCTTC.

The sample holds a few counts of this clonotype. V and J are TRBV19 and TRBJ1-1; D not resolved. Germline values: CDR1 LNHDA, CDR2 SQIVND (reference sequence). With 1 base removed from V and 0 bases from J, the gap between germline ends came to 15 bases. The CDR3 extends over 17 amino acids. In nucleotides, the CDR3 is TGTGCCAGTAGTATAGCGGTGCACGGACGCGTGAACACTGAAGCTTTCTTT. Amino acids: CASSIAVHGRVNTEAFF.

The chain combines TRBV24-1 with TRBJ2-5; possibly TRBD2 for D (6 bases). This CDR3 spans 12 amino acids. V shed 8 bases and J shed 3 bases, with 9 bases lying between them. Germline V lookup: CDR1 KGHDR, CDR2 SFDVKD. CDR3: CATNGEEETQYF. The CDR3 DNA follows: TGTGCCACCAACGGGGAGGAAGAGACCCAGTACTTC.

The CDR3 loop reads CASSELSGYGYTF. The CDR3 DNA reads as TGTGCCAGCAGTGAATTGTCCGGCTATGGCTACACCTTC. The chain couples TRBV25-1 to TRBJ1-2; D remains ambiguous. Germline-derived CDR1 and CDR2 are MGHDK and SYGVNS. V was trimmed by 1 base and J by 4 bases, leaving 7 bases between them. There are 13 residues in the CDR3.

In this sample, this clonotype turned up a few times. The chain joins TRBV10-3 to TRBJ2-7; D is possibly TRBD2 (5 bases). Germline loops: CDR1 ENHRY, CDR2 SYGVKD. Trimming left V 2 bases short and J 9 bases short, with 11 bases between. This CDR3 region has 12 residues. The CDR3 region has the DNA TGTGCCATCAGTGAGCCGAGGGCTGGGCAGTACTTC. Its protein product is CAISEPRAGQYF.

This clonotype was recorded at least ten times. The chain couples TRBV3-1 to TRBJ2-3; 11 bases line up with TRBD2. Germline assignment: CDR1 LGHDT and CDR2 YNNKEL (reference sequence). The V gene end was trimmed by 3 bases and the J gene end by 0 bases; junction bases not matched to a gene: 2. The CDR3 has 16 residues. The CDR3 reads CASSQGLADSTDTQYF. CDR3 sequence (DNA): TGTGCCAGCAGCCAGGGACTAGCGGATAGCACAGATACGCAGTATTTT.

This clonotype was counted only a few times. The CDR3 DNA reads as TGTGCCAGCAGTTACTGGGCAGGAACCGCTGAGCCCCAGCATTTT. Its protein product is CASSYWAGTAEPQHF. The V and J genes are TRBV6-2 or TRBV6-3 and TRBJ1-5; the D is unclear. V was cut by 1 base and J by 8 bases, with 15 bases left in between. The germline CDR1 and CDR2 sequences are MNHEY and SVGEGT. CDR3 size: 15 residues.

This clonotype showed up many times. The chain joins TRBV19 to TRBJ1-2, with D possibly being TRBD1 (6 bases). Germline V gene sequence: CDR1 LNHDA, CDR2 SQIVND (reference sequence). Between the trimmed V and J ends, which lost 7 bases and 8 bases, there was a span of 14 bases. The length of the CDR3 is 12 residues. DNA of the CDR3: TGTGCCAGTAAGGAGCAGGGGTACGGCTACACCTTC. Translated, it gives CASKEQGYGYTF.

At least ten counts were recorded for this clonotype. The chain joins TRBV7-9 to TRBJ2-5; D is unresolved. V dropped 5 bases and J dropped 9 bases, with 16 bases sitting between them. The CDR3 runs 13 residues. The germline CDR1 and CDR2 sequences are SEHNR and FQNEAQ (reference sequence). This CDR3 reads CASSPVRVASQYF. CDR3 DNA sequence: TGTGCCAGCAGCCCCGTCAGAGTCGCGTCCCAGTACTTC.

This clonotype was detected ten times or more. The CDR3: CASSPRKGRATNEKLFF. The CDR3 DNA reads TGTGCCAGCAGTCCCCGAAAGGGCAGGGCGACTAATGAAAAACTGTTTTTT. The chain joins TRBV12-3 or TRBV12-4 to TRBJ1-4; D might be TRBD1 (5 bases). Trimming removed 5 bases at V and 2 bases at J, with 18 bases between. This CDR3 comprises 17 residues.

There are many counts of this clonotype. The V call is TRBV20-1, the J call TRBJ2-7; D not certain. This CDR3 has 11 amino acids. The V end was cut by 3 bases, the J end by 4 bases, with 7 bases between. In germline, CDR1 is DFQATT, CDR2 SNEGSKA (reference sequence). The CDR3 coding sequence is TGCAGTGCTAGCATAGAGTACGAGCAGTACTTC. Protein sequence: CSASIEYEQYF.

This clonotype has only a few counts. The CDR3 sequence is CASSLRLGATGGELFF. CDR3 bases: TGTGCCAGCAGCTTGAGGCTAGGAGCGACGGGCGGGGAGCTGTTTTTT. The chain combines TRBV7-9 with TRBJ2-2, with D uncertain. The V gene lost 3 bases and the J gene lost 7 bases, with 18 bases spanning the gap. Germline loops: CDR1 SEHNR, CDR2 FQNEAQ (reference sequence). This CDR3 has 16 amino acids.

The chain carries TRBV3-1 and TRBJ1-6; 7 bases line up with TRBD1. CDR1 is LGHDT and CDR2 is YNNKEL in the germline V gene (reference sequence). The CDR3 is 19 residues long. Trimming cost V 2 bases and J 0 bases; bases outside gene matches: 10. CDR3 bases: TGTGCCAGCAGCCAAACGCAGGGGGTTTTAAGCTCCTATAATTCACCCCTCCACTTT. Protein product: CASSQTQGVLSSYNSPLHF.

V gene TRBV9 combines with J gene TRBJ2-3; 12 positions agree with TRBD2. Germline lookup yields CDR1 SGDLS and CDR2 YYNGEE. V lost 0 bases, J lost 6 bases, and 8 bases stayed unmatched. The CDR3 covers 17 residues. The chain's CDR3 is CASSVDLAGGPRDTQYF. The CDR3 region has the DNA TGTGCCAGCAGCGTAGATCTAGCGGGGGGGCCAAGGGATACGCAGTATTTT.

V gene TRBV4-1 combines with J gene TRBJ2-5, with 8 bases that match TRBD1. Germline-derived CDR1 and CDR2 are MGHRA and YSYEKL. The ends lost 2 bases at V and 0 bases at J; junction bases unmatched: 8. The CDR3 totals 17 residues. The CDR3 DNA follows: TGCGCCAGCAGCCAAACGACAGGGGAAAAGTACCAAGAGACCCAGTACTTC. It codes for CASSQTTGEKYQETQYF.

This clonotype was picked up a small number of times. The chain is built from TRBV7-9 and TRBJ1-2, with D possibly matching TRBD1 (5 bases). The ends were cut back, 2 bases at V and 7 bases at J, with 17 bases in the middle. Germline CDR1 is SEHNR and CDR2 is FQNEAQ (reference sequence). The CDR3 spans 15 residues. This CDR3 reads CASSLRLREDSGYTF. DNA for the CDR3: TGTGCCAGCAGCTTAAGGCTCAGGGAGGACTCTGGCTACACCTTC.

This clonotype appeared many times. The chain couples TRBV20-1 to TRBJ2-1; the D is unclear. The CDR3 consists of 13 residues. CDR1 DFQATT and CDR2 SNEGSKA come from the germline V gene (reference sequence). The V gene lost 2 bases and the J gene lost 6 bases, with 11 bases spanning the gap. The chain's CDR3 is CSARQSGVNEQFF. As DNA, the CDR3 is TGCAGTGCTAGACAATCCGGCGTCAATGAGCAGTTCTTC.